What follows is one TCR beta chain and its context. Its cognate antigen is unknown. Profiling relied on immunoSEQ multiplex PCR, and the TCRdb table lists in-frame clones only, not all of them. In the table there are roughly 95,000 clones, around 89% of which are singletons. The record originates from a study of T cell responses to AZD1222 COVID-19 vaccine. Study context: Some second doses came at about 4 weeks and others at about 12 weeks; these were pooled. Findings and limits, study-wide: Unmutated variant regions reportedly attract nearly half of all spike-specific TCRs. Increases in Spike-specific TCR breadth and depth were seen after two AZD1222 doses. Donor demographics were predominantly white British with a female majority; clonal diversity may be underestimated.

J gave up 2 bases and V 4 bases, and 3 bases lay outside the gene matches. Germline CDR1 is SGHAT and CDR2 is FQNNGV. CDR3 length: 16 amino acids. Source: peripheral blood, taken on day 0 of AZD1222 vaccination. The J gene is TRBJ2-6, the V gene TRBV11-2; TRBD1 matches at 9 bases. This TCR came from an adult in good health. This chain's CDR3 is CASSSTGGTGANVLTF. The CDR3 nucleotides are TGTGCCAGCAGCTCTACAGGGGGCACTGGGGCCAACGTCCTGACTTTC.